These 23 T cell receptor beta chains were all obtained from the same sample, sequenced in a study of shared clonotypes between healthy human individuals (dated by TCRdb to the early 2020s). Library method: the immunoSEQ multiplex PCR assay. TCRdb carries this immuneACCESS record with in-frame sequences only. Its versions omit some clonotypes, under half of them owing to an unresolved V gene in the studies checked, with the rest unexplained. The sample table lists 2 million to 2.5 million clones, approximately 96% of them with a count of one. The top ten hold over 0.1% of the sample. Sequences were obtained from naive CD4+ T cells sorted from blood. Reading the label with the study, this specimen's cell subset or site is: CD45RA+ positively selected. These receptors were obtained from a man between 18 and 29 years old in good health.

The chain has TRBV2 and TRBJ2-7, with TRBD2 matching 8 bases. The junction had 6 bases not matched to a gene; V was cut back by 6 bases and J by 2 bases. CDR3 length: 14 amino acids. The V gene's germline CDR1 is SNHLY and CDR2 FYNNEI. Here the CDR3 DNA reads TGTGCCAGCAGGATGCGGGAGGCCGCCTACGAGCAGTACTTC. This gives the protein CASRMREAAYEQYF.

The chain combines TRBV6-1 with TRBJ1-5; D is undetermined. The CDR3 runs to 17 residues. Germline values: CDR1 MNHNS, CDR2 SASEGT. Trimming stripped 2 bases from V and 4 bases from J, with 18 bases between. This CDR3 is CASSERSGREVNQPQHF. The CDR3 region has the DNA TGTGCCAGCAGTGAACGGAGCGGAAGGGAGGTTAATCAGCCCCAGCATTTT.

The CDR3 region is CASSSGLVGNQPQHF. For the CDR3, the DNA is TGTGCCAGTAGTAGTGGCCTAGTCGGGAATCAGCCCCAGCATTTT. V gene TRBV19 combines with J gene TRBJ1-5; the D is unclear. Germline V gene data show CDR1 as LNHDA and CDR2 as SQIVND (reference sequence). Trimming cost V 4 bases and J 4 bases, with 14 bases left between them. The CDR3 is 15 residues long.

This rearrangement joins TRBV2 to TRBJ1-2; D is possibly TRBD1 (5 bases). CDR1 is SNHLY and CDR2 is FYNNEI in the germline V gene. CDR3 length: 14 amino acids. V was shortened by 10 bases and J by 5 bases, with 20 bases between the two germline ends. The CDR3 sequence: CATQPGGERYGYTF. The CDR3 DNA reads as TGTGCCACACAACCGGGGGGGGAGCGGTATGGCTACACCTTC. Supplemented by reference TRBV2 and TRBJ1-2, the full variable domain reads EPEVTQTPSHQVTQMGQEVILRCVPISNHLYFYWYRQILGQKVEFLVSFYNNEISEKSEIFDDQFSVERPDGSNFTLKIRSTKLEDSAMYFCATQPGGERYGYTFGSGTRLTVV.

CDR3 residues: CASSLIQLRGGSHEQYF. The CDR3 DNA reads as TGTGCCAGCAGCTTAATTCAACTGAGGGGCGGGAGCCACGAGCAGTACTTC. The chain is built from TRBV13 and TRBJ2-7; 7 bases are a match to TRBD2. This CDR3 is 17 amino acids long. In germline, CDR1 is PRHDT, CDR2 FYEKMQ (reference sequence). With V trimmed by 2 bases and J by 5 bases, 15 bases remained unmatched.

V gene TRBV5-1 combines with J gene TRBJ1-4; 7 nucleotides line up with TRBD1. This CDR3 contains 15 residues. Germline CDR1 reads SGHRS; CDR2 reads YFSETQ. Trimming at V came to 4 bases and at J to 3 bases, leaving 6 bases not matched to a gene. CDR3 coding DNA: TGCGCCAGCAGCGCACTGACAGGGTCTAATGAAAAACTGTTTTTT. Its translation is CASSALTGSNEKLFF.

The chain carries TRBV25-1 and TRBJ1-1; TRBD1 matches 10 bases. V shed 6 bases and J 1 base; nucleotides not matched to a gene: 2. The CDR3 has 14 amino acids. CDR1 MGHDK and CDR2 SYGVNS come from the germline V gene. CDR3 amino acids: CASRGQGTNTEAFF. CDR3 sequence (DNA): TGTGCCAGCAGGGGACAGGGGACGAACACTGAAGCTTTCTTT.

Concerning this clone itself: The junction shows a germline mismatch at one end, possibly a read error. The chain carries TRBV7-2 and TRBJ2-5, with 16 bases matching TRBD2. Germline values: CDR1 SGHTA, CDR2 FQGNSA. The CDR3 is made up of 17 amino acids. The DNA of the CDR3 is TGTGTCAGCAGCTTATCTGGGACTAGCGGGAGGGCGGAGACCCAGTACTTC. Encoded protein: CVSSLSGTSGRAETQYF.

V is TRBV10-3 and J is TRBJ1-3; no definite D call. The germline gives CDR1 ENHRY, CDR2 SYGVKD. The CDR3 is made up of 18 amino acids. The ends were cut back, 3 bases at V and 4 bases at J, with 22 bases in the middle. The CDR3 reads CAISESLNPSGNGNTIYF. The CDR3 DNA follows: TGTGCCATCAGTGAATCGCTAAATCCATCGGGGAACGGAAACACCATATATTTT.

The chain recombines TRBV10-3 with TRBJ2-5, with D maybe TRBD1 (5 bases). This CDR3 comprises 13 residues. V shed 5 bases and J shed 5 bases, with 12 bases lying between them. CDR1 and CDR2 from the germline V gene are ENHRY and SYGVKD. CDR3 amino acids: CAISRGAGETQYF. In DNA, the CDR3 is TGTGCCATCAGTCGTGGGGCCGGGGAGACCCAGTACTTC.

This chain joins TRBV2 and TRBJ1-1; D not resolved. Trimming shortened V by 8 bases and J by 2 bases, and 12 bases separated the two germline ends. The germline gives CDR1 SNHLY, CDR2 FYNNEI. The CDR3 sequence is 13 residues long. The CDR3 coding sequence is TGTGCCAGCGAGACCCAGGTTAACACTGAAGCTTTCTTT. It codes for CASETQVNTEAFF. The full variable domain, rest sourced from reference TRBV2 and TRBJ1-1, is EPEVTQTPSHQVTQMGQEVILRCVPISNHLYFYWYRQILGQKVEFLVSFYNNEISEKSEIFDDQFSVERPDGSNFTLKIRSTKLEDSAMYFCASETQVNTEAFFGQGTRLTVV.

J is TRBJ2-1 and V is TRBV7-2; 8 positions agree with TRBD2. The ends lost 2 bases at V and 0 bases at J; junction bases unmatched: 6. This CDR3 is 17 amino acids long. Germline lookup yields CDR1 SGHTA and CDR2 FQGNSA. CDR3 residues: CASSLPGAGGSYNEQFF. The CDR3 DNA reads as TGTGCCAGCAGCTTACCCGGGGCGGGGGGCTCCTACAATGAGCAGTTCTTC.

This chain's CDR3 is CASSATENSNQPQHF. DNA of the CDR3: TGTGCCAGCAGTGCAACCGAGAATAGCAATCAGCCCCAGCATTTT. This chain uses TRBV2 with TRBJ1-5; D gene ambiguous. V was clipped by 4 bases and J by 0 bases, with 10 bases between them. The CDR3 is made up of 15 amino acids. CDR1 is SNHLY and CDR2 is FYNNEI in the germline V gene.

CDR3 nucleotides: TGCGCCAGCAGCCTAAGACAGGGATCAGGAGAGCAGTACTTC. Translated: CASSLRQGSGEQYF. V is TRBV5-1 and J is TRBJ2-7, with TRBD1 matching 7 bases. The length of the CDR3 is 14 residues. The V segment lost 4 bases and the J segment 7 bases; nucleotides outside the gene matches: 11. Germline assignment: CDR1 SGHRS and CDR2 YFSETQ.

The rearrangement uses TRBV6-5 and TRBJ1-1; possibly TRBD1 for D (6 bases). The CDR3 has 15 residues. V was pared by 6 bases and J by 11 bases, with 25 bases between. Germline V gene data show CDR1 as MNHEY and CDR2 as SVGAGI. CDR3 DNA: TGTGCCAGCAGACCTCGGGGGCCCGGGGGAACTTGGGCTTTCTTT. Amino acid sequence: CASRPRGPGGTWAFF.

The chain uses TRBV11-2 and TRBJ2-7, with D tentatively TRBD2 (6 bases). The CDR3 runs to 13 residues. Germline V gene lookup returns CDR1 SGHAT and CDR2 FQNNGV. Trimming stripped 7 bases from V and 7 bases from J, with 17 bases between. The CDR3 coding sequence is TGTGCCAGCACCTGGGAGTATCGGGGGGAGCAGTACTTC. Translated: CASTWEYRGEQYF. The whole variable domain, filled in from reference TRBV11-2 and TRBJ2-7, reads EAGVAQSPRYKIIEKRQSVAFWCNPISGHATLYWYQQILGQGPKLLIQFQNNGVVDDSQLPKDRFSAERLKGVDSTLKIQPAKLEDSAVYLCASTWEYRGEQYFGPGTRLTVT.

The J gene is TRBJ2-3, the V gene TRBV10-3; tentatively, D is TRBD1 (6 bases). The germline V gene encodes CDR1 ENHRY and CDR2 SYGVKD. V was pared by 0 bases and J by 5 bases, with 9 bases between. CDR3 length equals 14 residues. The DNA for the CDR3 is TGTGCCATCAGTGAGTCCTGGACAGTAGATACGCAGTATTTT. Its protein product is CAISESWTVDTQYF.

The rearrangement links TRBV9 to TRBJ2-7; D possibly matches TRBD1 or TRBD2 (6 bases each). This CDR3 has 16 amino acids. V was cut by 2 bases and J by 1 base, with 16 bases left in between. The V gene's germline CDR1 is SGDLS and CDR2 YYNGEE. In DNA, the CDR3 is TGTGCCAGCAGCGTGGGGGCGGGATACGTTTCCTACGAGCAGTACTTC. Its protein product is CASSVGAGYVSYEQYF.

V gene TRBV28 combines with J gene TRBJ2-2; 7 nucleotides line up with TRBD2. The V segment lost 7 bases and the J segment 0 bases; nucleotides outside the gene matches: 5. The CDR3 runs 15 residues. Germline CDR1 reads MDHEN; CDR2 reads SYDVKM. The CDR3 DNA sequence: TGTGCCAGCACCATAGCGGGTGCGAACACCGGGGAGCTGTTTTTT. Encoded protein: CASTIAGANTGELFF. Full variable domain (rest looked up from reference TRBV28 and TRBJ2-2): DVKVTQSSRYLVKRTGEKVFLECVQDMDHENMFWYRQDPGLGLRLIYFSYDVKMKEKGDIPEGYSVSREKKERFSLILESASTNQTSMYLCASTIAGANTGELFFGEGSRLTVL.

The rearrangement links TRBV7-3 to TRBJ1-1; D possibly corresponds to TRBD1 (5 bases). CDR3 length: 14 amino acids. Germline V gene sequence: CDR1 SGHTA, CDR2 FQGTGA. With 8 bases removed from V and 3 bases from J, the gap between germline ends came to 16 bases. For the CDR3, the DNA is TGTGCCAGCGCGCTCCGGGACGGTGACACTGAAGCTTTCTTT. As protein: CASALRDGDTEAFF.

In DNA, the CDR3 is TGTGCCAGCAGCTGCCCGGGACCGACGCCCCCCAACTATGGCTACACCTTC. Translated: CASSCPGPTPPNYGYTF. J is TRBJ1-2 and V is TRBV11-3; possibly TRBD1 for D (5 bases). Trimming shortened V by 4 bases and J by 2 bases, and 20 bases separated the two germline ends. Germline CDR1 SGHNT, CDR2 YENEEA. The CDR3 is 17 amino acids.

This rearrangement joins TRBV4-3 to TRBJ2-6; D is possibly TRBD1 (6 bases). V lost 0 bases and J 6 bases, leaving 18 bases between the germline ends. CDR1 and CDR2 from the germline V gene are LGHNA and YSLEER. The CDR3 extends over 18 amino acids. CDR3 nucleotides: TGCGCCAGCAGCCAAGATAGGACGGACAGCGTGACGGCCAACGTCCTGACTTTC. This translates into CASSQDRTDSVTANVLTF.

V and J are TRBV19 and TRBJ1-2; D is possibly TRBD1 (6 bases). The germline V and J ends were trimmed by 6 bases and 4 bases, with 15 bases remaining between them. CDR1 and CDR2 (germline): LNHDA, SQIVND (reference sequence). This CDR3 spans 14 amino acids. The CDR3 here is CASRDRQAAYGYTF. The CDR3 DNA reads as TGTGCCAGTAGGGATCGACAGGCCGCCTATGGCTACACCTTC.